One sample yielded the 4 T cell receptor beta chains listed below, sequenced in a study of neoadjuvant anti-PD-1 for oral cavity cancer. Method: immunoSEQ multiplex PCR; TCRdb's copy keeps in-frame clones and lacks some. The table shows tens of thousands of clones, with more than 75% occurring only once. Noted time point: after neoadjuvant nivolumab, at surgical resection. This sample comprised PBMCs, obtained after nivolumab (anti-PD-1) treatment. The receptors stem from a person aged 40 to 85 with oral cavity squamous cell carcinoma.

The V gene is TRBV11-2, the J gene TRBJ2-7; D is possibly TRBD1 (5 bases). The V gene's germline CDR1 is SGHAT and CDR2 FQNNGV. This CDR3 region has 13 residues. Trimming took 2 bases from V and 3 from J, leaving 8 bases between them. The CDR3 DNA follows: TGTGCCAGCAGCTTAAACAGGAACTACGAGCAGTACTTC. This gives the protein CASSLNRNYEQYF. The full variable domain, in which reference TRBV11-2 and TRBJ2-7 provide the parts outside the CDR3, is EAGVAQSPRYKIIEKRQSVAFWCNPISGHATLYWYQQILGQGPKLLIQFQNNGVVDDSQLPKDRFSAERLKGVDSTLKIQPAKLEDSAVYLCASSLNRNYEQYFGPGTRLTVT.

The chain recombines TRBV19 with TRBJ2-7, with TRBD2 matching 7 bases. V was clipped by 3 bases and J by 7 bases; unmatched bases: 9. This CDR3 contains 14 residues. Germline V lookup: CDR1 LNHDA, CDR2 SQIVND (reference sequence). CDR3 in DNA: TGTGCCAGTAGTATGGGGGGGACTACGGGTGAGCAGTACTTC. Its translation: CASSMGGTTGEQYF. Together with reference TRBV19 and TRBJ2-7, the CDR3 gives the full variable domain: DGGITQSPKYLFRKEGQNVTLSCEQNLNHDAMYWYRQDPGQGLRLIYYSQIVNDFQKGDIAEGYSVSREKKESFPLTVTSAQKNPTAFYLCASSMGGTTGEQYFGPGTRLTVT.

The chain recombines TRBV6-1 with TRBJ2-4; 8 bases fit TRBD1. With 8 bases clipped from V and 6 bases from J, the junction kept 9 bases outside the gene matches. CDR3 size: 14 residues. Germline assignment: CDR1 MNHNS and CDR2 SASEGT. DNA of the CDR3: TGTGCCAGCTTCGGACAGGGCCTTAGAAACATTCAGTACTTC. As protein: CASFGQGLRNIQYF.

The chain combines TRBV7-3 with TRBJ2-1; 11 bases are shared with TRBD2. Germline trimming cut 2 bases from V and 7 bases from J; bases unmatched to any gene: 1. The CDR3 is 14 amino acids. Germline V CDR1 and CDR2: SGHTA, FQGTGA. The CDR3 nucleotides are TGTGCCAGCAGCTTAGCTAGCGGGAGGAATGAGCAGTTCTTC. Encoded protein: CASSLASGRNEQFF.